The present TCR beta chain was sequenced within a study of T cell responses to AZD1222 COVID-19 vaccine. Unmatched junction bases numbered 7, after V lost 5 bases and J lost 4 bases. This CDR3 contains 15 residues. The germline V gene has CDR1 MNHEY and CDR2 SVGAGI. Profiled with immunoSEQ multiplex PCR; TCRdb holds only in-frame clones, not every one. Among approximately 130,000 clones listed, approximately 90% were seen once. In regard to this clone: Its antigen is not known.

Findings of the study overall: Dominant at 160-218 and 743-854, vaccine-associated CD4 TCRs also spanned spike. The reported proportion of spike-specific TCRs targeting unmutated variant regions was nearly half.

The starting material was peripheral blood, obtained on day 0 of AZD1222 vaccination. This chain joins TRBV6-5 and TRBJ2-1; TRBD2 matches 8 bases. This clonotype was sampled from an adult in good health. The CDR3 DNA reads as TGTGCCAGCAGTCGCCCCGGGAGGGGGTACAATGAGCAGTTCTTC. Encoded protein: CASSRPGRGYNEQFF.